These 8 T cell receptor beta chains were sequenced from one sample in a study of cytomegalovirus exposure and HLA in healthy donors. 13 Jbeta primers and 60 Vbeta primers were used for the PCR. Sequencing was performed with immunoSEQ multiplex PCR; in TCRdb, only in-frame clones are kept and a portion is missing. The table records about 250,000 clones, roughly 70% of them present only once. The specimen was PBMCs. Source of these receptors: a female donor in good health and CMV-seronegative.

The chain combines TRBV28 with TRBJ2-4, with 9 bases aligning to TRBD2. CDR1 is MDHEN, CDR2 SYDVKM, per germline. Trimming took 4 bases from V and 9 from J; bases not matched to a gene: 10. This CDR3 contains 15 residues. CDR3 in amino acids: CASSWGGGGQVIQYF. The CDR3 DNA is TGTGCCAGCAGTTGGGGCGGGGGGGGCCAAGTCATTCAGTACTTC.

The V and J genes are TRBV4-1 and TRBJ1-4; D possibly corresponds to TRBD1 (5 bases). The V gene lost 3 bases and the J gene lost 0 bases, with 14 bases spanning the gap. The CDR3 covers 17 residues. Germline V gene sequence: CDR1 MGHRA, CDR2 YSYEKL. The CDR3 region has the DNA TGCGCCAGCAGCCAGCCTTGGAGGGGCGCAACTAATGAAAAACTGTTTTTT. Translated, it gives CASSQPWRGATNEKLFF.

The rearrangement uses TRBV4-2 and TRBJ1-2, with 9 bases lining up with TRBD1. With V trimmed by 1 base and J by 4 bases, 4 bases remained unmatched. The CDR3 contains 15 residues. Germline-derived CDR1 and CDR2 are LGHNA and YNFKEQ. CDR3 loop: CASSQAGQGPYGYTF. The CDR3, as DNA: TGTGCCAGCAGCCAAGCGGGACAGGGACCCTATGGCTACACCTTC.

The V call is TRBV6-5, the J call TRBJ2-2, with a possible D match to TRBD2 (7 bases). The CDR3 has 14 residues. V lost 7 bases, J lost 5 bases, and 14 bases lay in between. The V gene's germline CDR1 is MNHEY and CDR2 SVGAGI. CDR3 bases: TGTGCCAGCACTTCAGGGGACTATACCGGGGAGCTGTTTTTT. Protein: CASTSGDYTGELFF.

This chain links TRBV10-1 with TRBJ1-1; D unresolved. The CDR3 covers 14 residues. Trimming cost V 4 bases and J 4 bases, with 13 bases left between them. Germline CDR1 WNHNN, CDR2 SYGVQD (reference sequence). The CDR3 DNA reads TGCGCCAGCAGTGCGTTTCGAGGGAGCACTGAAGCTTTCTTT. Its protein product is CASSAFRGSTEAFF.

The CDR3 DNA is TGTGCCAGCTCACCACAACAGGGGGCGCTTAGCACAGATACGCAGTATTTT. Protein: CASSPQQGALSTDTQYF. The rearrangement links TRBV18 to TRBJ2-3; TRBD1 matches at 9 bases. V dropped 1 base and J dropped 0; count of bases not matched to a gene: 5. Per germline, CDR1 KGHSH and CDR2 LQKENI. This CDR3 is 17 amino acids long.

The rearrangement joins TRBV28 to TRBJ2-1; the match to TRBD1 covers 7 bases. The CDR3 spans 16 residues. V shed 9 bases, J shed 12 bases, and the junction held 23 bases outside the gene matches. Germline CDR1 and CDR2: MDHEN and SYDVKM. CDR3 nucleotide sequence: TGTGCCAGTAGCTTCCATACAGGGGACGGTAGGAGAGGGCAGTTCTTC. This codes for CASSFHTGDGRRGQFF.

J is TRBJ2-1 and V is TRBV28, with 9 bases fitting TRBD2. CDR1 MDHEN and CDR2 SYDVKM come from the germline V gene. This CDR3 has 14 amino acids. Unmatched junction bases numbered 3, after V lost 2 bases and J lost 7 bases. In DNA, the CDR3 is TGTGCCAGCAGTTTAGCGGGAGGGCTTAATGAGCAGTTCTTC. Its translation: CASSLAGGLNEQFF.